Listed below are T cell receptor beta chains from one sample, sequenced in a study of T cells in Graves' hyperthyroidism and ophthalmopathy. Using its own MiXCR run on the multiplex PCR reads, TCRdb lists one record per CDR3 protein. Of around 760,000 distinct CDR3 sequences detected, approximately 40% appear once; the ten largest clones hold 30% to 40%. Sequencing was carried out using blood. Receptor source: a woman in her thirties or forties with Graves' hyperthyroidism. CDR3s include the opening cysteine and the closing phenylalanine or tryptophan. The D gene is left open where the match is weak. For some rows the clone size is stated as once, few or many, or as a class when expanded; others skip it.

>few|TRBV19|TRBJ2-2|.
TGTGCCAGTAGTATAGCGGGGGCCGGGGAGCTGTTTTTT
CASSIAGAGELFF
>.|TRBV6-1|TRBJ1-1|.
TGTGCCAGCGAGAGACAGAGCACTGAAGCTTTCTTT
CASERQSTEAFF
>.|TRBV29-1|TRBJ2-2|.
.
CSVATGTGANVLTFGAGTGELFF
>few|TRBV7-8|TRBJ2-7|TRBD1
TGTGCCAGCAGCTTACACAGTTCCGGGACAGGCCTCTACGAGCAGTACTTC
CASSLHSSGTGLYEQYF
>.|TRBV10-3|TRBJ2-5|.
TGTGCCATCAGCATGGACCCGGAGACCCAGTACTTC
CAISMDPETQYF
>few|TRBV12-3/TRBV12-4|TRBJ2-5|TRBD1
TGTGCCAGCAGTCTTGGTTCGGGACAGGGGGTCAAGGAGACCCAGTACTTC
CASSLGSGQGVKETQYF
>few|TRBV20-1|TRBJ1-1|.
TGCAGTGCTAGAGTCGGGTTGGTGAACACTGAAGCTTTCTTT
CSARVGLVNTEAFF
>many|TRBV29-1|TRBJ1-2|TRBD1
TGCAGCGTCGAGACAGGGGCCTTTTCTGGCTACACCTTC
CSVETGAFSGYTF
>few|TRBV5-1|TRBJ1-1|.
TGTGCCAGCAGCCTAAAACAACTGAACAGCGAAGCTTTCTTT
CASSLKQLNSEAFF
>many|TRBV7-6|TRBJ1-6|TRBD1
TGTGCCAGCAGCCTAGGGCCTGGAGCAGGGGGTTGGAATTCACCCCTCCACTTT
CASSLGPGAGGWNSPLHF
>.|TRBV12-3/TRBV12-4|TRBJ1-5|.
TGTGCCAGCAGTTTTCAGGCCGGGACCGCAGATCAGCCCCAGCATTTT
CASSFQAGTADQPQHF
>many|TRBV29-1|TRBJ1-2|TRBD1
TGCAGCGCAGGGACAGAAGCTAACTATGGCTACACCTTC
CSAGTEANYGYTF
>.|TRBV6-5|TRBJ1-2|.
TGTGCCAGCAGCCCAGACGGGTTAGGGGACTATGGCTACACCTTC
CASSPDGLGDYGYTF
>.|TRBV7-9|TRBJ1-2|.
TGCGCCAGCAGTCGCCAGGGTTCTCGTGTAGCTAACTATGGCTACACCTTC
CASSRQGSRVANYGYTF